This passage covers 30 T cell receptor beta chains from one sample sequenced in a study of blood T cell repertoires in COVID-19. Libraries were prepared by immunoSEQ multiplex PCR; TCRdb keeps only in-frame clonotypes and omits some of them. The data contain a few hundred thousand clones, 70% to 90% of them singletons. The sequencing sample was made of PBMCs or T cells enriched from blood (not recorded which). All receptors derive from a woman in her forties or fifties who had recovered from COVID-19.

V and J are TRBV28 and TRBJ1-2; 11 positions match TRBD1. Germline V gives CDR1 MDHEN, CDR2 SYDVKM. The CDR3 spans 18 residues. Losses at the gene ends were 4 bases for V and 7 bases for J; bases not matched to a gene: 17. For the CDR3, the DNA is TGTGCCAGCAGTTCCCTTTCGGCTCGGGACAGGGGGAGGCTTGGCTACACCTTC. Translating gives CASSSLSARDRGRLGYTF.

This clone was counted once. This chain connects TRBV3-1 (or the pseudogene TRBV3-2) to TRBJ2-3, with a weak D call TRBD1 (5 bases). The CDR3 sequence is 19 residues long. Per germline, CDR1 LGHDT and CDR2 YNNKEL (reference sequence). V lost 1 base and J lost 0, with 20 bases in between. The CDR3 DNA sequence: TGTGCCAGCAGCCAAGTGGGTAGGGGCCGCCCTAAGAGCACAGATACGCAGTATTTT. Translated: CASSQVGRGRPKSTDTQYF.

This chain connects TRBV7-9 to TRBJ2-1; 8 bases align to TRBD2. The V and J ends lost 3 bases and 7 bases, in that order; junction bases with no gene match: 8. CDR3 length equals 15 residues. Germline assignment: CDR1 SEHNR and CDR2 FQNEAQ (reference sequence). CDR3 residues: CASSFGRDPGNEQFF. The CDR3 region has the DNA TGTGCCAGCAGCTTCGGGAGGGACCCGGGTAATGAGCAGTTCTTC.

As DNA, the CDR3 is TGTGCCAGCAGCGCATCCGGGGGAGGGAGGACAGATACGCAGTATTTT. It yields the protein CASSASGGGRTDTQYF. This chain joins TRBV9 and TRBJ2-3, with TRBD2 matching over 7 bases. CDR3 size: 16 residues. The V and J ends lost 3 bases and 3 bases, in that order; junction bases with no gene match: 10. The germline V gene has CDR1 SGDLS and CDR2 YYNGEE.

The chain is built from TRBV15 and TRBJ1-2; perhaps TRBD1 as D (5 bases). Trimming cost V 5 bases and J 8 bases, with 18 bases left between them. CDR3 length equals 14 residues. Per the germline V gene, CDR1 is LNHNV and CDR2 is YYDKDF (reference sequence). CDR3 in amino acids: CATSVWGGDSGYTF. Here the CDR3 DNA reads TGTGCCACCAGCGTCTGGGGAGGGGATTCAGGCTACACCTTC.

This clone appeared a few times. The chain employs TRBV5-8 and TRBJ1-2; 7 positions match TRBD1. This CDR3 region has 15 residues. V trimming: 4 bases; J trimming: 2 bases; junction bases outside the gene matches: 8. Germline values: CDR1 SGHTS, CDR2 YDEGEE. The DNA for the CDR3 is TGTGCCAGCAGCCACCGACAGGGACTCAACTATGGCTACACCTTC. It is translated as CASSHRQGLNYGYTF.

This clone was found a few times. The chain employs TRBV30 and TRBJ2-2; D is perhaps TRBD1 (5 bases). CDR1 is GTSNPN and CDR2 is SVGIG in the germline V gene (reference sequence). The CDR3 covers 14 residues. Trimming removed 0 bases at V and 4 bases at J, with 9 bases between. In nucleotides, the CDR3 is TGTGCCTGGAGTGTCGCAGGGTTCACCGGGGAGCTGTTTTTT. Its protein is CAWSVAGFTGELFF.

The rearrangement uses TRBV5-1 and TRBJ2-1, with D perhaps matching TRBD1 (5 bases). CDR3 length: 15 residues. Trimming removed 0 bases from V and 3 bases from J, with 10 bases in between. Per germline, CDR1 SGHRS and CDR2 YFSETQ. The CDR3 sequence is CASSLDRSYYNEQFF. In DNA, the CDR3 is TGCGCCAGCAGCTTGGACAGGTCCTACTACAATGAGCAGTTCTTC.

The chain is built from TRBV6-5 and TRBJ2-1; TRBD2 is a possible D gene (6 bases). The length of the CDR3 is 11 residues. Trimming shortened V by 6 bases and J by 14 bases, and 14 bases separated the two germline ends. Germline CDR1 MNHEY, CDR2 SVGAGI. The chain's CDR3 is CASSQGLREFF. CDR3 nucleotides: TGTGCCAGCAGCCAGGGACTCAGGGAGTTCTTC.

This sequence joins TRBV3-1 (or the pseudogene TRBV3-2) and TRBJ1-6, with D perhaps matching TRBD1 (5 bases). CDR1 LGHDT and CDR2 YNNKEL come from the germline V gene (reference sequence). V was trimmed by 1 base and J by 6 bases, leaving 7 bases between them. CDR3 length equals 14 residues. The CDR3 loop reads CASSQGQINSPLHF. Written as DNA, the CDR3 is TGTGCCAGCAGCCAAGGACAGATTAATTCACCCCTCCACTTT.

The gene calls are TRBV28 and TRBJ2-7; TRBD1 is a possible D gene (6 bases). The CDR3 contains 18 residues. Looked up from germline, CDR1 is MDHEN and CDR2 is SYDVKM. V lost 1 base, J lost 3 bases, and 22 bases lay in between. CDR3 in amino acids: CASSLFFEPRDTNYEQYF. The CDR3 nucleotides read TGTGCCAGCAGTTTATTTTTTGAACCTCGGGACACCAACTACGAGCAGTACTTC.

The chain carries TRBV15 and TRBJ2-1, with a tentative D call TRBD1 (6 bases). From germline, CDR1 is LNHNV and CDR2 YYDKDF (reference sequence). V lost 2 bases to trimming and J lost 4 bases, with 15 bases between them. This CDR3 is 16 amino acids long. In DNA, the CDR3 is TGTGCCACCAGCAGAATTGGAGGTCAGGGGTACAATGAGCAGTTCTTC. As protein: CATSRIGGQGYNEQFF.

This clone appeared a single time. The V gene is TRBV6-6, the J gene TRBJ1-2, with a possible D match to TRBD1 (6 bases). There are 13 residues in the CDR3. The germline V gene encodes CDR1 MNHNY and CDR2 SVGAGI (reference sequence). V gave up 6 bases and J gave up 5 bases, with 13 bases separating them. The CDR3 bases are TGTGCCAGCAGCCCCGGGACACCTTATGGCTACACCTTC. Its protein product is CASSPGTPYGYTF.

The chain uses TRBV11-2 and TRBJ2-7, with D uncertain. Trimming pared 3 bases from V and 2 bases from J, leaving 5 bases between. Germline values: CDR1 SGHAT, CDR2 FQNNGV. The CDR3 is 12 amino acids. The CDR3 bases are TGTGCCAGCAGCTTTAGTGCCTACGAGCAGTACTTC. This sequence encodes CASSFSAYEQYF.

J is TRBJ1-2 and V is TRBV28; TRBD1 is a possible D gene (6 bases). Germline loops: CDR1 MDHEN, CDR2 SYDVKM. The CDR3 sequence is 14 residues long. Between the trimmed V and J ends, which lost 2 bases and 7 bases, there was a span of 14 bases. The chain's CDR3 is CASSLTGRWSGYTF. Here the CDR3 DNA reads TGTGCCAGCAGTTTAACAGGGCGGTGGTCTGGCTACACCTTC.

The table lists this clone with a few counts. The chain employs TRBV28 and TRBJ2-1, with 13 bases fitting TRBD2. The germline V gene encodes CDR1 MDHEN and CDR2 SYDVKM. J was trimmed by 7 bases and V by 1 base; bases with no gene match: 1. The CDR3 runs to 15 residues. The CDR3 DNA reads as TGTGCCAGCAGTTTATTACTAGCGGGAGGGAATGAGCAGTTCTTC. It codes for CASSLLLAGGNEQFF.

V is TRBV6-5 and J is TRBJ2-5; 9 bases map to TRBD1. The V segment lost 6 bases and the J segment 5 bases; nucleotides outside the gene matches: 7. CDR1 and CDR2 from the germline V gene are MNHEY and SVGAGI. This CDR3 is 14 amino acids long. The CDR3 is CASRQTGGAETQYF. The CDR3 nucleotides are TGTGCCAGCAGGCAAACAGGGGGCGCGGAGACCCAGTACTTC.

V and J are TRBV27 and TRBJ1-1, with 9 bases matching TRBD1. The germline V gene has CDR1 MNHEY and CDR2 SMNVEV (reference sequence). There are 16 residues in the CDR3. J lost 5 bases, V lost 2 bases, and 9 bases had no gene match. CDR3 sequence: CASSLSPTGGWTEAFF. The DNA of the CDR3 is TGTGCCAGCAGTTTAAGCCCGACAGGGGGGTGGACTGAAGCTTTCTTT.

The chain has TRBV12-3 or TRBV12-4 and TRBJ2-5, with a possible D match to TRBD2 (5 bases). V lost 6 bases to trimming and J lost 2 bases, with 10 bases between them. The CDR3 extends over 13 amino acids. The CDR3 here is CASSDGVQETQYF. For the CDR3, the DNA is TGTGCCAGCAGCGACGGGGTTCAAGAGACCCAGTACTTC.

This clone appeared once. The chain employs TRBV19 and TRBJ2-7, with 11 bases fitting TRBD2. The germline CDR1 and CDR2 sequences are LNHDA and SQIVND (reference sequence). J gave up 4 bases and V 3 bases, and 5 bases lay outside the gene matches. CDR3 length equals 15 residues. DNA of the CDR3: TGTGCCAGTAGTATGCCCGCTAGCGGGAGGTACGAGCAGTACTTC. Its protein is CASSMPASGRYEQYF.

Written as DNA, the CDR3 is TGTGCCAGCAGTTTATCTGCAGCGGGAGGTCGTTACGAGCAGTACTTC. Protein sequence: CASSLSAAGGRYEQYF. V and J are TRBV28 and TRBJ2-7, with TRBD2 identical over 9 bases. Per the germline V gene, CDR1 is MDHEN and CDR2 is SYDVKM. The CDR3 is 16 residues long. J lost 4 bases, V lost 1 base, and 8 bases had no gene match.

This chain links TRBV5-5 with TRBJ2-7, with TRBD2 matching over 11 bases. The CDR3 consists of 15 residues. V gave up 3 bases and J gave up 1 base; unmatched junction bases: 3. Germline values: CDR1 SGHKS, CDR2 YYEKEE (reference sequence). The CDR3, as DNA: TGTGCCAGCAGCTCCGGGACTAGCGGTTCCTACGAGCAGTACTTC. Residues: CASSSGTSGSYEQYF.

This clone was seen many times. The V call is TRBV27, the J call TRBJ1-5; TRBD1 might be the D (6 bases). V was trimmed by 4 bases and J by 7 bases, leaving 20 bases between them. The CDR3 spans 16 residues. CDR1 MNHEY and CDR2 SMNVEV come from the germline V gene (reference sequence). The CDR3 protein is CASSSQRWGQGQPQHF. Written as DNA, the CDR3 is TGTGCCAGCAGTTCTCAGCGCTGGGGTCAGGGGCAGCCCCAGCATTTT.

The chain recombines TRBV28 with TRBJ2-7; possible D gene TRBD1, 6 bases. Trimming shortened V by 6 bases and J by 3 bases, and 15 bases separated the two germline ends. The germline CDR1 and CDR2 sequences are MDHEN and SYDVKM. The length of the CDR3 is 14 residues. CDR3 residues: CASSVQGRIYEQYF. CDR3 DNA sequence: TGTGCCAGCAGCGTACAGGGACGTATCTACGAGCAGTACTTC.

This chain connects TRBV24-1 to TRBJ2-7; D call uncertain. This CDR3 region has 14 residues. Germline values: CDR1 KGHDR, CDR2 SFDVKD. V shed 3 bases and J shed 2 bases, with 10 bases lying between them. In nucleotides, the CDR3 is TGTGCCACCAGTGATGGGCGAGTGACCTACGAGCAGTACTTC. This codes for CATSDGRVTYEQYF.

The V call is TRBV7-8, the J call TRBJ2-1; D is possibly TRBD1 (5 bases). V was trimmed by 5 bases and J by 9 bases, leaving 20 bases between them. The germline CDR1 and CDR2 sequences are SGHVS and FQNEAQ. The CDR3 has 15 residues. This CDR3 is CASSTKSGFYGEQFF. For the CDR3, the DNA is TGTGCCAGCAGCACTAAATCAGGGTTTTACGGTGAGCAGTTCTTC. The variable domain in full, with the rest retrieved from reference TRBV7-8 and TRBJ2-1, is GAGVSQSPRYKVAKRGQDVALRCDPISGHVSLFWYQQALGQGPEFLTYFQNEAQLDKSGLPSDRFFAERPEGSVSTLKIQRTQQEDSAVYLCASSTKSGFYGEQFFGPGTRLTVL.

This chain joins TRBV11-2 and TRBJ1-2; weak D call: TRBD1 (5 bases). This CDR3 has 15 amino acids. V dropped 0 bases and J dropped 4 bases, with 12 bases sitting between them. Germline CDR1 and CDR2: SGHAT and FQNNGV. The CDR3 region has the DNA TGTGCCAGCAGCTTAGATTTGACAGTGGTCTATGGCTACACCTTC. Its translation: CASSLDLTVVYGYTF.

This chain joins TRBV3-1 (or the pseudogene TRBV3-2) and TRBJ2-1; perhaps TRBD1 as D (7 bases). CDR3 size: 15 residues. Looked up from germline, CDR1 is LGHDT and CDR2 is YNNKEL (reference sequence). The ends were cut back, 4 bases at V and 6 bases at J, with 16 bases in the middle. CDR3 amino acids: CASSLNRGLSNEQFF. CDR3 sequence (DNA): TGTGCCAGCAGCCTAAACAGGGGACTTTCCAATGAGCAGTTCTTC.

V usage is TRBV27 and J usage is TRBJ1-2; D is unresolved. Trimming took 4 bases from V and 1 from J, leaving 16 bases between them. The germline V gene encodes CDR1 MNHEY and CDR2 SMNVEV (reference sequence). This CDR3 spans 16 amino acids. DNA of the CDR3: TGTGCCAGCAGTTCGCGGGTCTCCCAACTTAACTATGGCTACACCTTC. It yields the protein CASSSRVSQLNYGYTF.

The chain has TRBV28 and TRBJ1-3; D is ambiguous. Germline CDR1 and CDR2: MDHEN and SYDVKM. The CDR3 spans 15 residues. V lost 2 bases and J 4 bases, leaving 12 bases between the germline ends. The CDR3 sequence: CASSLAGAPGNTIYF. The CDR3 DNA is TGTGCCAGCAGTTTAGCGGGAGCTCCCGGAAACACCATATATTTT.